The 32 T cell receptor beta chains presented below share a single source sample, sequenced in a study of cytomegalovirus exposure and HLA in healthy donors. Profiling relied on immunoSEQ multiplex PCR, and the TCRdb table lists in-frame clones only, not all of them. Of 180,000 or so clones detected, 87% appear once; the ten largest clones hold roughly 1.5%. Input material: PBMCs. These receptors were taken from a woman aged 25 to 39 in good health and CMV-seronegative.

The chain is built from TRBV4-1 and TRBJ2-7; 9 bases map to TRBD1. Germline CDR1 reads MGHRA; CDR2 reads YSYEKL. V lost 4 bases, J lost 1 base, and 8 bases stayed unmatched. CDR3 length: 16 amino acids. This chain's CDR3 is CASSLSLTGGSYEQYF. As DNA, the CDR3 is TGCGCCAGCAGCCTAAGCTTGACAGGGGGTTCCTACGAGCAGTACTTC.

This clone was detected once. The CDR3 DNA follows: TGTGCCAGCAGCCCGAGACTGGACAGGGACCCCTATGGCTACACCTTC. It specifies CASSPRLDRDPYGYTF. The chain uses TRBV9 and TRBJ1-2; 8 bases align to TRBD1. This CDR3 is 16 amino acids long. V lost 4 bases, J lost 4 bases, and 12 bases stayed unmatched. The V gene's germline CDR1 is SGDLS and CDR2 YYNGEE.

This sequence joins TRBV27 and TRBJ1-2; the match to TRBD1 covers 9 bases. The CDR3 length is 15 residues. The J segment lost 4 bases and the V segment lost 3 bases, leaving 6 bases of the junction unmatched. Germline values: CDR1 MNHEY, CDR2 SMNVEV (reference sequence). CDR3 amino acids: CASSFGQGSLYGYTF. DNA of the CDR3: TGTGCCAGCAGTTTTGGACAGGGGAGTCTCTATGGCTACACCTTC.

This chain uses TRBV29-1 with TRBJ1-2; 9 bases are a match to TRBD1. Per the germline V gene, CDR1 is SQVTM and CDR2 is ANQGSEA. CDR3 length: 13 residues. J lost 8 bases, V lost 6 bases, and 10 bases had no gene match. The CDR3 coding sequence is TGCAGCGTACTCGGACAGGGGATCGAAGGCTACACCTTC. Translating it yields CSVLGQGIEGYTF.

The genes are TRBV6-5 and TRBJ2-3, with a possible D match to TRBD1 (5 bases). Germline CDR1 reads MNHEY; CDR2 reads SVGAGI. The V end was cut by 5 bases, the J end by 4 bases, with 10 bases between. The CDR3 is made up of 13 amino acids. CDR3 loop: CASSPRVSDTQYF. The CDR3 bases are TGTGCCAGCAGTCCCAGGGTCTCAGATACGCAGTATTTT.

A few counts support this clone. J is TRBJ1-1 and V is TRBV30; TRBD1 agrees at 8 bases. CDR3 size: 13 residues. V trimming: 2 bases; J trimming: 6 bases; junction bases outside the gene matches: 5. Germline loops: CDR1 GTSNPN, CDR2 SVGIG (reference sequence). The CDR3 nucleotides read TGTGCCTGGAGTTCGACAGGGGAGGCTGAAGCTTTCTTT. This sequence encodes CAWSSTGEAEAFF.

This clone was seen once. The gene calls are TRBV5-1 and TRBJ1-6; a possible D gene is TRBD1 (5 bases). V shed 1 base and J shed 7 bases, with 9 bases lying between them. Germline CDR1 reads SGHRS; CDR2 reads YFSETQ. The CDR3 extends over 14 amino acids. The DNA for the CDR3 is TGCGCCAGCAGCTTGCAGGGCCCCAATTCACCCCTCCACTTT. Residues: CASSLQGPNSPLHF.

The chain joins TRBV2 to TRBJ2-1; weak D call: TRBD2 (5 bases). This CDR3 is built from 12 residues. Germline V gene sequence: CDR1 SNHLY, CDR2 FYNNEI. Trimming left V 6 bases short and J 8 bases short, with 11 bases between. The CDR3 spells CASSKDSHEQFF. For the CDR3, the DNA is TGTGCCAGCAGCAAGGACTCACATGAGCAGTTCTTC.

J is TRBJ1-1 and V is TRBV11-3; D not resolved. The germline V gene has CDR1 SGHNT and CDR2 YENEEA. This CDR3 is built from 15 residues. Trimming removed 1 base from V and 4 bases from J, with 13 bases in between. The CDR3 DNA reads TGTGCCAGCAGCTTAGGTATGGGAGGTAGCACTGAAGCTTTCTTT. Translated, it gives CASSLGMGGSTEAFF.

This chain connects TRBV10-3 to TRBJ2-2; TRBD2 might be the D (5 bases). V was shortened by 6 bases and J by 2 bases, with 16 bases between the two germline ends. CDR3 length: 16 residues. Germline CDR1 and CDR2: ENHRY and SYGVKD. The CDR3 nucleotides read TGTGCCATCAGGACTACGGTGGTCGATAACACCGGGGAGCTGTTTTTT. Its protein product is CAIRTTVVDNTGELFF.

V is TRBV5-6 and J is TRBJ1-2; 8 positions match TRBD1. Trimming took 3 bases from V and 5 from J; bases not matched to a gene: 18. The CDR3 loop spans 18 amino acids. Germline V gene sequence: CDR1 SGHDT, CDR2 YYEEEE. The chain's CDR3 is CASSYYGPRQGSPYGYTF. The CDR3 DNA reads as TGTGCCAGCAGCTACTACGGGCCCCGACAGGGGTCCCCGTATGGCTACACCTTC.

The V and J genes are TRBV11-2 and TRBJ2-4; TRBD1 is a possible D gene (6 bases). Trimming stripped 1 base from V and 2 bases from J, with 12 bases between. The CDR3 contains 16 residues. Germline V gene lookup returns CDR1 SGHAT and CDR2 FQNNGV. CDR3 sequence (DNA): TGTGCCAGCAGCTTAGGTCGGACAGCTACCAAAAACATTCAGTACTTC. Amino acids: CASSLGRTATKNIQYF.

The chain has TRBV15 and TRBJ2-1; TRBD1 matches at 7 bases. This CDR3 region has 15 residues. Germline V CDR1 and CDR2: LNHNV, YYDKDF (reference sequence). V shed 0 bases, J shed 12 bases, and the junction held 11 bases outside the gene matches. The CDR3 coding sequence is TGTGCCACCAGCAGAGATTACCTAGACAGGGCATCGCAGTTCTTC. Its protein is CATSRDYLDRASQFF. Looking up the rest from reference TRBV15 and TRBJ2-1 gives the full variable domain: DAMVIQNPRYQVTQFGKPVTLSCSQTLNHNVMYWYQQKSSQAPKLLFHYYDKDFNNEADTPDNFQSRRPNTSFCFLDIRSPGLGDTAMYLCATSRDYLDRASQFFGPGTRLTVL.

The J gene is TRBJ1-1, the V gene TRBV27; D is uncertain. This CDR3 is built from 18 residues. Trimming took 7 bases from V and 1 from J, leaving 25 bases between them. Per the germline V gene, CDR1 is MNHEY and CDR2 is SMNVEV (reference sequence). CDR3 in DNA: TGTGCCAGCACTATGACGGGGAAACATCCGGGGTCGAACACTGAAGCTTTCTTT. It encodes CASTMTGKHPGSNTEAFF.

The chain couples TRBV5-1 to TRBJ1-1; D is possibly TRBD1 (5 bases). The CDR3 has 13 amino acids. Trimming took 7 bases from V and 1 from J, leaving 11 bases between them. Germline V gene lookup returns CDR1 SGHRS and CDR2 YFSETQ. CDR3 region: CASRPGQNTEAFF. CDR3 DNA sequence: TGCGCCAGCCGCCCAGGACAGAACACTGAAGCTTTCTTT. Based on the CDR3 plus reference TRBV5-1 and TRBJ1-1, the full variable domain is KAGVTQTPRYLIKTRGQQVTLSCSPISGHRSVSWYQQTPGQGLQFLFEYFSETQRNKGNFPGRFSGRQFSNSRSEMNVSTLELGDSALYLCASRPGQNTEAFFGQGTRLTVV.

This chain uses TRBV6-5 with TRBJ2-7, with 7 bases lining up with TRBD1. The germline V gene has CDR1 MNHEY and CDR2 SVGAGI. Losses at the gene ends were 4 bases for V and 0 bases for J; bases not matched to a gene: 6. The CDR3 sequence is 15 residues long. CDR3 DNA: TGTGCCAGCAGTTCTACAGGGGTTCTCTCCTACGAGCAGTACTTC. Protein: CASSSTGVLSYEQYF.

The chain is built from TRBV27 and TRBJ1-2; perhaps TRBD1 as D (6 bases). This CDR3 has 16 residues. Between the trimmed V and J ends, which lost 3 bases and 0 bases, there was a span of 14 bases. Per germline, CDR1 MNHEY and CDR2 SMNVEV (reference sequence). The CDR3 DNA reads TGTGCCAGCAGTTTCACGACAGGTAGAGCTAACTATGGCTACACCTTC. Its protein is CASSFTTGRANYGYTF.

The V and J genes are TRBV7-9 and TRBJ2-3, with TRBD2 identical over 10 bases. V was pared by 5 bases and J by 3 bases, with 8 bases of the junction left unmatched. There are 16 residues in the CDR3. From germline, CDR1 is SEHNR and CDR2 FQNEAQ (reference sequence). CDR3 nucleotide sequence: TGTGCCAGCAGCGTCGAGCGGGGGGGAGGTACAGATACGCAGTATTTT. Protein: CASSVERGGGTDTQYF. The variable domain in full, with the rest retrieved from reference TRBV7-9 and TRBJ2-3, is DTGVSQNPRHKITKRGQNVTFRCDPISEHNRLYWYRQTLGQGPEFLTYFQNEAQLEKSRLLSDRFSAERPKGSFSTLEIQRTEQGDSAMYLCASSVERGGGTDTQYFGPGTRLTVL.

The CDR3 here is CASSRGTETNEKLFF. The CDR3 coding sequence is TGTGCCAGCAGTCGCGGGACAGAGACTAATGAAAAACTGTTTTTT. V usage is TRBV2 and J usage is TRBJ1-4, with 7 nucleotides matching TRBD1. CDR3 size: 15 residues. Germline V CDR1 and CDR2: SNHLY, FYNNEI. With 5 bases clipped from V and 2 bases from J, the junction kept 5 bases outside the gene matches.

The CDR3 here is CASSPDFVVPFF. The CDR3 DNA follows: TGTGCCAGCAGTCCTGACTTTGTCGTGCCTTTCTTT. The V and J genes are TRBV2 and TRBJ1-1, with D unresolved. The CDR3 extends over 12 amino acids. Germline CDR1 is SNHLY and CDR2 is FYNNEI. V dropped 5 bases and J dropped 12 bases, with 16 bases sitting between them.

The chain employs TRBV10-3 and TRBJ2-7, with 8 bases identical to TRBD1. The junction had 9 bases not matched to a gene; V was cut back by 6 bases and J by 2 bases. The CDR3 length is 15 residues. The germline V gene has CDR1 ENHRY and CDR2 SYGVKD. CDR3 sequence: CAISPGQAQAYEQYF. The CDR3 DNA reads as TGTGCCATCAGCCCGGGACAGGCCCAGGCCTACGAGCAGTACTTC.

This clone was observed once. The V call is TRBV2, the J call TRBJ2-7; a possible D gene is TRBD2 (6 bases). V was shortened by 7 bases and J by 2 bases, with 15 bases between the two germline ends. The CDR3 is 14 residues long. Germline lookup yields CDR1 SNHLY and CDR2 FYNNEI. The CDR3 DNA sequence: TGTGCCAGCATATCTCTCGGAGGGACCTACGAGCAGTACTTC. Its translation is CASISLGGTYEQYF.

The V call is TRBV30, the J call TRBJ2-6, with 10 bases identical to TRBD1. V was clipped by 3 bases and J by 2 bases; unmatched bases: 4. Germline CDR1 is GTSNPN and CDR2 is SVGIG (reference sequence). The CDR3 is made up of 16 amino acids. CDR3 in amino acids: CAWSGTGDTGANVLTF. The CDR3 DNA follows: TGTGCCTGGAGCGGGACAGGGGATACTGGGGCCAACGTCCTGACTTTC. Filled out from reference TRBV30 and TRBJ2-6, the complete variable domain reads SQTIHQWPATLVQPVGSPLSLECTVEGTSNPNLYWYRQAAGRGLQLLFYSVGIGQISSEVPQNLSASRPQDRQFILSSKKLLLSDSGFYLCAWSGTGDTGANVLTFGAGSRLTVL.

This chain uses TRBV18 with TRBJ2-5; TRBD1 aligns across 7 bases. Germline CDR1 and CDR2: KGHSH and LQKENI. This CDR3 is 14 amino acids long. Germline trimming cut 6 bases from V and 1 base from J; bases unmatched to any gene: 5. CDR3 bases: TGTGCCAGCTCGCCGACAGGGCTCCAAGAGACCCAGTACTTC. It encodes CASSPTGLQETQYF. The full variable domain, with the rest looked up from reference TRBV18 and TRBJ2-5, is NAGVMQNPRHLVRRRGQEARLRCSPMKGHSHVYWYRQLPEEGLKFMVYLQKENIIDESGMPKERFSAEFPKEGPSILRIQQVVRGDSAAYFCASSPTGLQETQYFGPGTRLLVL.

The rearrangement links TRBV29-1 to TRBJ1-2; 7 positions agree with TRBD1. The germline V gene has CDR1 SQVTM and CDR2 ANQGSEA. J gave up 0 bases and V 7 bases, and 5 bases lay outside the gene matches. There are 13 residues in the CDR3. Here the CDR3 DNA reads TGCAGCGCGTGGACAGGACCTAACTATGGCTACACCTTC. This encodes CSAWTGPNYGYTF.

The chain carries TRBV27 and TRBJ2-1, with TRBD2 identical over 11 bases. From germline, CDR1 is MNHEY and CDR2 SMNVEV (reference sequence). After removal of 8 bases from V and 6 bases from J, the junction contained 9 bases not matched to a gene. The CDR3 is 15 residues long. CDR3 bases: TGTGCCAGCTTTATTAGCGGGGGGGCGGGCAATGAGCAGTTCTTC. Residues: CASFISGGAGNEQFF.

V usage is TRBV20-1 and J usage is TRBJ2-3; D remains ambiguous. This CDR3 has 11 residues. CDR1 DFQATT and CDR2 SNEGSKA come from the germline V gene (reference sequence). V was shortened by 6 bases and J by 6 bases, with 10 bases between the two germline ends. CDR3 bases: TGCAGTGCAAGCTCCGGTGATACGCAGTATTTT. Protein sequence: CSASSGDTQYF.

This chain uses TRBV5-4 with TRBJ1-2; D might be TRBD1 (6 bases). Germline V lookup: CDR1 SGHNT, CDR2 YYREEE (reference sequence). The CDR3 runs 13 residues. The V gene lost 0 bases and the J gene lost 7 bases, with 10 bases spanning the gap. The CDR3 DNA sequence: TGTGCCAGCAGCTTGGATGGGGGCTTTGGCTACACCTTC. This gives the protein CASSLDGGFGYTF.

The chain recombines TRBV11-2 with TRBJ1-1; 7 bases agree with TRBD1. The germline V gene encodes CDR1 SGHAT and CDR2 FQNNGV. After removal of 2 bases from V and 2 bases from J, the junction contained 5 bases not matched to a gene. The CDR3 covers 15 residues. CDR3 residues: CASSLYGTANTEAFF. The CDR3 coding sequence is TGTGCCAGCAGCTTATACGGGACAGCAAACACTGAAGCTTTCTTT.

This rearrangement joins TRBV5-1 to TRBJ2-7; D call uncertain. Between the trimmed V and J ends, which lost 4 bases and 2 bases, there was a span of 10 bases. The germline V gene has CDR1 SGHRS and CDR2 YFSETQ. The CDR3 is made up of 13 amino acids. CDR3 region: CASSGTDTYEQYF. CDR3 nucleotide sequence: TGCGCCAGCAGCGGTACAGATACCTACGAGCAGTACTTC. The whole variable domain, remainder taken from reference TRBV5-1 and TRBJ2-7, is KAGVTQTPRYLIKTRGQQVTLSCSPISGHRSVSWYQQTPGQGLQFLFEYFSETQRNKGNFPGRFSGRQFSNSRSEMNVSTLELGDSALYLCASSGTDTYEQYFGPGTRLTVT.

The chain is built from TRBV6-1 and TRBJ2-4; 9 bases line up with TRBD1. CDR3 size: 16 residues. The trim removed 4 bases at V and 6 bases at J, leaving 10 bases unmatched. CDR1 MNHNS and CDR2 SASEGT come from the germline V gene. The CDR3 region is CASSGLGQGVLNIQYF. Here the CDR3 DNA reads TGTGCCAGCAGTGGCCTGGGACAGGGTGTTTTAAACATTCAGTACTTC.

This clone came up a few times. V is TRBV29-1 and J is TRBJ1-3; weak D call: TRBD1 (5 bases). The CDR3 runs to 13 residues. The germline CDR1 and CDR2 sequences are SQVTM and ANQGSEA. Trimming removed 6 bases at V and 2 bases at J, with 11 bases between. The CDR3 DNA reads TGCAGCGTCCTCGGGGGACCTGGAAACACCATATATTTT. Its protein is CSVLGGPGNTIYF.